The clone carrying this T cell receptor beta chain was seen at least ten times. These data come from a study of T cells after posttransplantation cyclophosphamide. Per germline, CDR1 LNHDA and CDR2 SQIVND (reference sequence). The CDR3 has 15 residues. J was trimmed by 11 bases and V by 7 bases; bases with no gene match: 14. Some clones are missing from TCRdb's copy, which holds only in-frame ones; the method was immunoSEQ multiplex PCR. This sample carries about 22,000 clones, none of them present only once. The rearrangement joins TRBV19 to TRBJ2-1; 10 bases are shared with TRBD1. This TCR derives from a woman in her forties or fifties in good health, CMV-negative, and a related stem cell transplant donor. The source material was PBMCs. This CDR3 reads CASKVQDRGNFQQFF. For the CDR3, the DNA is TGTGCCAGTAAGGTCCAGGACAGGGGGAATTTTCAGCAGTTCTTC.